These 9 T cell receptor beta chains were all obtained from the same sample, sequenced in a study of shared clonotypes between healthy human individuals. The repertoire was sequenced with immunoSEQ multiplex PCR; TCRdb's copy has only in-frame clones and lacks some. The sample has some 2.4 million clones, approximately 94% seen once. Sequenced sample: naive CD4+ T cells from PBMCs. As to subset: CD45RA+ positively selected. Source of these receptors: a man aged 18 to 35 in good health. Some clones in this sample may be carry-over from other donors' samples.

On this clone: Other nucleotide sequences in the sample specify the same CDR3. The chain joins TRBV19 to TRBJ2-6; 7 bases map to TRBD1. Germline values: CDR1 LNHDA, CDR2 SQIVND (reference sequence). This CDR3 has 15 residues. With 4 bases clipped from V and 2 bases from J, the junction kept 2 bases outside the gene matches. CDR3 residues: CASSTQGAGANVLTF. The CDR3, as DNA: TGTGCCAGTAGTACCCAGGGGGCTGGGGCCAACGTCCTGACTTTC.

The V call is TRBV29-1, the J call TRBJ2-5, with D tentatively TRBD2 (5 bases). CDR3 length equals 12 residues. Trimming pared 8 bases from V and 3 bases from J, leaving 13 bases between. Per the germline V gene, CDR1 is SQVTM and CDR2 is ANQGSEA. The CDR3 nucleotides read TGCAGCTTTCTGAAAGCGGAAGAGACCCAGTACTTC. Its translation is CSFLKAEETQYF.

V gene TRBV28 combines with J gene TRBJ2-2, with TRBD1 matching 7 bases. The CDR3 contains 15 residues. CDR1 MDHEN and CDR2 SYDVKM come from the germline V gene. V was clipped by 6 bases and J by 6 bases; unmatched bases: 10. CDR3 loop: CASRRTGVTAGELFF. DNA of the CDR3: TGTGCCAGCAGGCGGACAGGTGTTACGGCCGGGGAGCTGTTTTTT.

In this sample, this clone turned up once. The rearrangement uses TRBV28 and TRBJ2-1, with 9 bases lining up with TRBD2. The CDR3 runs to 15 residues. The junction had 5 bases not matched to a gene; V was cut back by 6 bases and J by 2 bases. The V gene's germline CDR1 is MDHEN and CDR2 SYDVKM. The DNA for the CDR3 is TGTGCCAGCAGCCGCGGGGGGGAAACCTACAATGAGCAGTTCTTC. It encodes CASSRGGETYNEQFF.

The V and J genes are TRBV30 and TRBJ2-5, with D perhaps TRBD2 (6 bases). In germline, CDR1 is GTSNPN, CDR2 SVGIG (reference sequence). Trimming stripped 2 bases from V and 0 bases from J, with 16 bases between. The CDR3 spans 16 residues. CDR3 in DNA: TGTGCCTGGAGTCACGGGAGAAGTCAGTACCAAGAGACCCAGTACTTC. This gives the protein CAWSHGRSQYQETQYF.

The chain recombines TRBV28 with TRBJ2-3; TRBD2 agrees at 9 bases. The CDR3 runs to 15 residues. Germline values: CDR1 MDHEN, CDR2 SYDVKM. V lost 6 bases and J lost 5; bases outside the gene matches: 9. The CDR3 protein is CASRSGAGGVDTQYF. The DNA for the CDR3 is TGTGCCAGCAGGTCCGGGGCGGGAGGGGTAGATACGCAGTATTTT.

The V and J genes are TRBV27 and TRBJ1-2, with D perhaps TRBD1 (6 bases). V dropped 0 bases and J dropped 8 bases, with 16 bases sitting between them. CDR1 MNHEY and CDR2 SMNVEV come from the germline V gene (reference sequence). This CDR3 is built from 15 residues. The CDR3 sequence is CASSLSGRGGYGYTF. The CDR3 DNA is TGTGCCAGCAGTTTATCGGGAAGGGGGGGGTACGGCTACACCTTC.

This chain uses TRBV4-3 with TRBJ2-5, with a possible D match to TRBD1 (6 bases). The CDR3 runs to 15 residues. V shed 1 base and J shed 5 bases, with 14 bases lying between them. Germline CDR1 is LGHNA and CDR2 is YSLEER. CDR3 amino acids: CASSQVWAGVETQYF. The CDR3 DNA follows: TGCGCCAGCAGCCAAGTCTGGGCAGGGGTGGAGACCCAGTACTTC.

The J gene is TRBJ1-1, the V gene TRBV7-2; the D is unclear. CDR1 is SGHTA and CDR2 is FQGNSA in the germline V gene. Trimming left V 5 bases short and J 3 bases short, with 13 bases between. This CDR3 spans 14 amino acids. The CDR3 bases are TGTGCCAGCAGCCCAGGTCCGGGGTACACTGAAGCTTTCTTT. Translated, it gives CASSPGPGYTEAFF.